The rows below give T cell receptor beta chains drawn from one sample of a study of T cells in Graves' hyperthyroidism and ophthalmopathy. TCRdb reprocessed the multiplex PCR reads with MiXCR, giving one entry per CDR3 protein. This sample carries about 500,000 distinct CDR3 sequences, about a sixth of them seen once, and the ten largest clones take about 18%. Specimen: blood. These receptors were taken from a woman in her late teens or twenties with Graves' hyperthyroidism. Each CDR3 is given with its conserved first and last residue. Each record gives: V gene, D gene, clone size, J gene, CDR3 protein, CDR3 DNA. D genes are given only for firm matches. Rows may omit the clone size; those that give it use once, few, many or a size class.

v_call: TRBV12-3/TRBV12-4
d_call: NA
clone_size: once
j_call: TRBJ1-5
cdr3_aa: CAISYRTNQPQHF
cdr3_nt: TGTGCCATCAGTTACCGTACCAATCAGCCCCAGCATTTT

v_call: TRBV3-1
d_call: NA
clone_size: many
j_call: TRBJ2-6
cdr3_aa: CASSPISGANVLTF
cdr3_nt: TGTGCCAGCAGCCCAATCTCTGGGGCCAACGTCCTGACTTTC

v_call: TRBV19
d_call: TRBD1
clone_size: NA
j_call: TRBJ2-1
cdr3_aa: CASSISTGAGREDEQFF
cdr3_nt: TGTGCCAGTAGTATTAGCACAGGGGCTGGCAGGGAAGATGAGCAGTTCTTC

v_call: TRBV19
d_call: NA
clone_size: few
j_call: TRBJ1-1
cdr3_aa: CASSIGGVWRTEAFF
cdr3_nt: TGTGCCAGTAGTATAGGGGGAGTGTGGCGCACTGAAGCTTTCTTT

v_call: TRBV7-2
d_call: NA
clone_size: NA
j_call: TRBJ2-1
cdr3_aa: CASSRDTSYNEQFF
cdr3_nt: TGCGCCAGCAGCCGGGACACCTCCTACAATGAGCAGTTCTTC

v_call: TRBV20-1
d_call: TRBD2
clone_size: many
j_call: TRBJ2-3
cdr3_aa: CSASPLAGVGDTQYF
cdr3_nt: TGCAGTGCTAGTCCATTAGCGGGAGTTGGAGATACGCAGTATTTT

v_call: TRBV2
d_call: TRBD1
clone_size: NA
j_call: TRBJ1-5
cdr3_aa: CASSAKGTGPQPQHF
cdr3_nt: TGTGCCAGCAGCGCTAAAGGGACAGGACCGCAGCCCCAGCATTTT

v_call: TRBV12-5
d_call: NA
clone_size: many
j_call: TRBJ1-2
cdr3_aa: CASGLNWGNGYTF
cdr3_nt: TGTGCTAGTGGTTTGAATTGGGGGAATGGCTACACCTTC

v_call: TRBV11-2
d_call: NA
clone_size: many
j_call: TRBJ1-2
cdr3_aa: CASSLKMGGGYTF
cdr3_nt: TGTGCCAGCAGCTTAAAGATGGGGGGTGGCTACACCTTC

v_call: TRBV18
d_call: TRBD2
clone_size: many
j_call: TRBJ2-5
cdr3_aa: CASSPREGGETQYF
cdr3_nt: TGTGCCAGCTCACCACGTGAGGGAGGGGAGACCCAGTACTTC

v_call: TRBV19
d_call: TRBD1
clone_size: NA
j_call: TRBJ2-7
cdr3_aa: CASKTGTASYEQYF
cdr3_nt: TGTGCCAGTAAGACCGGGACAGCCTCCTACGAGCAGTACTTC

v_call: TRBV20-1
d_call: NA
clone_size: many
j_call: TRBJ2-1
cdr3_aa: CSARADQRDYNEQFF
cdr3_nt: TGCAGTGCTAGAGCCGACCAGCGAGACTACAATGAGCAGTTCTTC

v_call: TRBV4-3
d_call: NA
clone_size: NA
j_call: TRBJ1-1
cdr3_aa: CASSQGEYTEAFF
cdr3_nt: TGCGCCAGCAGCCAAGGGGAGTACACTGAAGCTTTCTTT

v_call: TRBV30
d_call: NA
clone_size: few
j_call: TRBJ2-2
cdr3_aa: CAWSISPIAKNTGELFF
cdr3_nt: TGTGCCTGGAGTATTTCCCCTATAGCGAAGAACACCGGGGAGCTGTTTTTT

v_call: TRBV6-1
d_call: NA
clone_size: few
j_call: TRBJ1-4
cdr3_aa: CASSPGPLNEKLFF
cdr3_nt: TGTGCCAGCAGTCCGGGACCGCTTAATGAAAAACTGTTTTTT

v_call: TRBV10-3
d_call: TRBD1
clone_size: many
j_call: TRBJ2-3
cdr3_aa: CATQQGAGDTQYF
cdr3_nt: TGTGCCACGCAACAGGGGGCGGGGGATACGCAGTATTTT

v_call: TRBV27
d_call: NA
clone_size: many
j_call: TRBJ2-5
cdr3_aa: CASSLYQGTGETQYF
cdr3_nt: TGTGCCAGCAGTTTATATCAGGGTACGGGAGAGACCCAGTACTTC

v_call: TRBV7-3
d_call: NA
clone_size: many
j_call: TRBJ2-3
cdr3_aa: CASSLFLTDTQYF
cdr3_nt: TGTGCCAGCAGCTTATTTCTTACAGATACGCAGTATTTT

v_call: TRBV20-1
d_call: TRBD2
clone_size: many
j_call: TRBJ2-1
cdr3_aa: CSAPSSGTGNEQFF
cdr3_nt: TGCAGTGCTCCGTCTAGCGGGACGGGCAATGAGCAGTTCTTC

v_call: TRBV3-1
d_call: NA
clone_size: many
j_call: TRBJ2-3
cdr3_aa: CASSQSAIGTQYF
cdr3_nt: TGTGCCAGCAGCCAGTCAGCTATCGGTACGCAGTATTTT

v_call: TRBV6-1
d_call: NA
clone_size: few
j_call: TRBJ1-1
cdr3_aa: CASRSGDPAFF
cdr3_nt: TGTGCCAGCAGATCGGGAGATCCAGCTTTCTTT

v_call: TRBV6-5
d_call: TRBD1
clone_size: few
j_call: TRBJ1-4
cdr3_aa: CASSYSPGGDEKLFF
cdr3_nt: TGTGCCAGCAGTTACTCCCCAGGGGGCGATGAAAAACTGTTTTTT

v_call: TRBV11-2
d_call: NA
clone_size: NA
j_call: TRBJ1-4
cdr3_aa: CASSFRQRDEKLFF
cdr3_nt: TGTGCCAGCAGCTTCAGACAGCGGGATGAAAAACTGTTTTTT